The present entry profiles one TCR beta chain with its context. What it binds is not known. This could be a read error, since a much larger clone is one nucleotide away. This record comes from a study of T cell repertoires in cytomegalovirus infection. Whole-study context: Through public TCR beta signatures, both CMV infection and matching HLA type were indicated. Study-wide results and caveats: Cumulated frequencies of public TCR beta families served to identify carriers of CMV plus the relevant HLA. Predominance within the ex vivo response was attributable to HLA-C-restricted CMV-specific TCR beta clonotypes.

The V gene's germline CDR1 is SGHAT and CDR2 FQNNGV. CDR3 length equals 16 residues. Each CDR3 protein gets one entry after TCRdb re-called the reads with MiXCR. Counted here are about 360,000 distinct CDR3 sequences, roughly 20% occurring once; the ten biggest clones make up 8.7%. The clonotype comes from a human donor in good health (CMV status not recorded). Some clones in this sample may be carry-over from other donors' samples. The gene calls are TRBV11-2 and TRBJ2-2, with 9 bases identical to TRBD2. Sequenced input: PBMCs. CDR3 amino acids: CASSSEISGSAGELVF. The DNA of the CDR3 is TGTGCCAGCAGCTCTGAAATTAGCGGGAGTGCCGGGGAGCTGGTTTTT.